A single sample gave rise to the 10 T cell receptor beta chains below, sequenced in a study of chemoradiotherapy in HPV16-positive cancers. TCRdb's table, derived via immunoSEQ multiplex PCR, lists solely in-frame clones and lacks some. Here the sample spans 9,500 to 15,000 clones, roughly nine tenths being singletons. Material: blood, obtained from a patient who underwent chemoradiotherapy. The source of these receptors is a human donor with HPV-associated anogenital cancer.

The CDR3 region has the DNA TGTGCCAGCAGCTTAGGGGTAGGGACATATGGCTACACCTTC. It yields the protein CASSLGVGTYGYTF. The genes are TRBV7-2 and TRBJ1-2; weak D call: TRBD1 (6 bases). Germline V gene sequence: CDR1 SGHTA, CDR2 FQGNSA. V was clipped by 1 base and J by 5 bases, with 11 bases between them. This CDR3 contains 14 residues.

This chain connects TRBV19 to TRBJ1-5; 7 nucleotides align to TRBD1. V shed 5 bases, J shed 0 bases, and the junction held 10 bases outside the gene matches. In germline, CDR1 is LNHDA, CDR2 SQIVND (reference sequence). The CDR3 is 17 residues long. The CDR3 sequence: CASSLSPQGPSNQPQHF. For the CDR3, the DNA is TGTGCCAGTAGTTTATCCCCACAGGGGCCTAGCAATCAGCCCCAGCATTTT.

The V and J genes are TRBV6-5 and TRBJ2-5; TRBD1 might be the D (5 bases). With 4 bases removed from V and 5 bases from J, the gap between germline ends came to 14 bases. The CDR3 length is 14 residues. CDR1 MNHEY and CDR2 SVGAGI come from the germline V gene. The CDR3 DNA follows: TGTGCCAGCAGTTCCGACAGTAAAAGGGAGACCCAGTACTTC. Encoded protein: CASSSDSKRETQYF.

The J gene is TRBJ2-2, the V gene TRBV7-8; perhaps TRBD2 as D (6 bases). Trimming removed 6 bases from V and 4 bases from J, with 18 bases in between. The CDR3 loop spans 16 amino acids. In germline, CDR1 is SGHVS, CDR2 FQNEAQ. The CDR3 loop reads CASRLGGARGTGELFF. The CDR3 DNA reads TGTGCCAGCAGGCTGGGCGGGGCACGGGGCACCGGGGAGCTGTTTTTT. The full variable domain, in which reference TRBV7-8 and TRBJ2-2 provide the parts outside the CDR3, is GAGVSQSPRYKVAKRGQDVALRCDPISGHVSLFWYQQALGQGPEFLTYFQNEAQLDKSGLPSDRFFAERPEGSVSTLKIQRTQQEDSAVYLCASRLGGARGTGELFFGEGSRLTVL.

This rearrangement joins TRBV4-3 to TRBJ2-1, with TRBD2 as a possible D gene (6 bases). The germline V gene encodes CDR1 LGHNA and CDR2 YSLEER. Trimming took off 0 bases at V and 9 bases at J, with 12 bases between the two ends. The CDR3 is 14 amino acids. CDR3 loop: CASSQEASGAEQFF. The DNA of the CDR3 is TGCGCCAGCAGCCAAGAAGCTTCGGGAGCTGAGCAGTTCTTC.

The rearrangement links TRBV7-2 to TRBJ1-1, with D possibly TRBD1 on 6 matching bases. V was pared by 1 base and J by 8 bases, with 23 bases between. The CDR3 totals 17 residues. The germline CDR1 and CDR2 sequences are SGHTA and FQGNSA. The CDR3 sequence: CASSLGVGGLSRGEAFF. CDR3 coding DNA: TGTGCCAGCAGCTTAGGGGTAGGGGGTCTCTCCCGGGGAGAAGCTTTCTTT.

This clone was seen a few times. This chain uses TRBV11-2 with TRBJ2-1; D might be TRBD1 or TRBD2, each matching 6 bases. Germline assignment: CDR1 SGHAT and CDR2 FQNNGV. Trimming took off 0 bases at V and 2 bases at J, with 14 bases between the two ends. CDR3 length: 17 amino acids. CDR3 DNA sequence: TGTGCCAGCAGCTTAGATCGAGGGGGGAGACCCTACAATGAGCAGTTCTTC. Protein: CASSLDRGGRPYNEQFF.

This clone occurred once. J is TRBJ1-1 and V is TRBV11-2; the D is unclear. This CDR3 spans 13 amino acids. The V end lost 3 bases, the J end lost 2 bases, and 7 bases lay between the germline ends. Germline V lookup: CDR1 SGHAT, CDR2 FQNNGV. CDR3 DNA: TGTGCCAGCAGCTTCTCAGTCAACACTGAAGCTTTCTTT. Encoded protein: CASSFSVNTEAFF.

This clone was found a few times. For the CDR3, the DNA is TGTGCCAGCAATGCCGGGACAGGGGCTTACATTCAGTACTTC. Amino acid sequence: CASNAGTGAYIQYF. This sequence joins TRBV2 and TRBJ2-4; 10 nucleotides line up with TRBD1. The V segment lost 7 bases and the J segment 8 bases; nucleotides outside the gene matches: 8. This CDR3 comprises 14 residues. The germline gives CDR1 SNHLY, CDR2 FYNNEI.

V gene TRBV11-3 combines with J gene TRBJ2-2, with a tentative D call TRBD1 (5 bases). Germline V lookup: CDR1 SGHNT, CDR2 YENEEA. The CDR3 loop spans 13 amino acids. Trimming stripped 3 bases from V and 5 bases from J, with 7 bases between. The CDR3 loop reads CASSFRVTGELFF. The CDR3 region has the DNA TGTGCCAGCAGCTTCAGGGTTACCGGGGAGCTGTTTTTT.